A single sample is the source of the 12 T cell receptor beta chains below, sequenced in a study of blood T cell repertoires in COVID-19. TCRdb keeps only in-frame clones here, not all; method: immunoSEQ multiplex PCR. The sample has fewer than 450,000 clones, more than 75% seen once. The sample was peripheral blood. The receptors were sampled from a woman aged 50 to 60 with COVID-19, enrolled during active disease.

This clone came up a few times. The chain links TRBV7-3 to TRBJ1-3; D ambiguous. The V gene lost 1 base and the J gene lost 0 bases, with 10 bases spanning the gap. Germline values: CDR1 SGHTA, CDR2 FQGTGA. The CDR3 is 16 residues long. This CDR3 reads CASSLIGGTSGNTIYF. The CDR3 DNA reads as TGTGCCAGCAGCTTAATTGGAGGAACCTCTGGAAACACCATATATTTT.

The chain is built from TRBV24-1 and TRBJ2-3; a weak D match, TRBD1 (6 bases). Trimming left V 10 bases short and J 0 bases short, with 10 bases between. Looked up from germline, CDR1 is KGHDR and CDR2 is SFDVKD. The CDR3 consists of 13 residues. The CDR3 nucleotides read TGTGCCACAGGGGGACCGAGCACAGATACGCAGTATTTT. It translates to CATGGPSTDTQYF.

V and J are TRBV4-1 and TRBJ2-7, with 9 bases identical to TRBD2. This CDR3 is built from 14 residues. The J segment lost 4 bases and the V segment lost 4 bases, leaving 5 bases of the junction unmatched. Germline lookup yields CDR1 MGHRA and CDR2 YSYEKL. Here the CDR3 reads CASSPATSGYEQYF. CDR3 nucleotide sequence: TGCGCCAGCAGCCCCGCGACTAGCGGTTACGAGCAGTACTTC.

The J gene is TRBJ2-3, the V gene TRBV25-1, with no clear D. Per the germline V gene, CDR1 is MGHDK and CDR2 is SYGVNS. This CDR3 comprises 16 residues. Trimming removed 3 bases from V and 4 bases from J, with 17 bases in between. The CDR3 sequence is CASSDRRGLLADTQYF. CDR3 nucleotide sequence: TGTGCCAGCAGTGACCGCCGCGGCCTTTTGGCAGATACGCAGTATTTT. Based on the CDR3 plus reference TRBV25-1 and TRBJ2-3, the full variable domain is EADIYQTPRYLVIGTGKKITLECSQTMGHDKMYWYQQDPGMELHLIHYSYGVNSTEKGDLSSESTVSRIRTEHFPLTLESARPSHTSQYLCASSDRRGLLADTQYFGPGTRLTVL.

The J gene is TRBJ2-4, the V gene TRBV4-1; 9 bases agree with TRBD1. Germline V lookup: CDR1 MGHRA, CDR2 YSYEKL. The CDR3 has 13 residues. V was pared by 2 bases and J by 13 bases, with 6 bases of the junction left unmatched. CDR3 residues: CASSQMDRGPQYF. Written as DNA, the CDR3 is TGCGCCAGCAGCCAAATGGACAGGGGCCCCCAGTACTTC.

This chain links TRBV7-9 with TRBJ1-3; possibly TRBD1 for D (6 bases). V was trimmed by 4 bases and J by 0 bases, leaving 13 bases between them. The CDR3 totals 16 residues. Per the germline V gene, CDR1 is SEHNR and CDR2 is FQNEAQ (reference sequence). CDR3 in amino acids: CASSSSWTVSGNTIYF. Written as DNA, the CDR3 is TGTGCCAGCAGCTCCTCATGGACAGTCTCTGGAAACACCATATATTTT. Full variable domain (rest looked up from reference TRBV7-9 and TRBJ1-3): DTGVSQNPRHKITKRGQNVTFRCDPISEHNRLYWYRQTLGQGPEFLTYFQNEAQLEKSRLLSDRFSAERPKGSFSTLEIQRTEQGDSAMYLCASSSSWTVSGNTIYFGEGSWLTVV.

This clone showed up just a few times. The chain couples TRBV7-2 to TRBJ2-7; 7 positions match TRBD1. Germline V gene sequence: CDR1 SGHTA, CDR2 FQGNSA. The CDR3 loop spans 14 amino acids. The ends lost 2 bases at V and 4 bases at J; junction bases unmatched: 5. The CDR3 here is CASSLRDRGYEQYF. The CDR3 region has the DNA TGTGCCAGCAGCTTAAGGGACAGAGGATACGAGCAGTACTTC.

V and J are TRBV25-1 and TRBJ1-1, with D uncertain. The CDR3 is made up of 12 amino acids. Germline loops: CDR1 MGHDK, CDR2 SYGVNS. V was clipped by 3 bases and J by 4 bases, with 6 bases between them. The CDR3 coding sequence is TGTGCCAGCAGTGACCCGAGCACTGAAGCTTTCTTT. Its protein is CASSDPSTEAFF.

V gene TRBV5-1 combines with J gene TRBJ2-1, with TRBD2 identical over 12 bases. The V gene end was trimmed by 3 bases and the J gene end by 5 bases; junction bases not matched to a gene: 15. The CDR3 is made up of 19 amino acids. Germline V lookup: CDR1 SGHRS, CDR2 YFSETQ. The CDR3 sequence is CASSYWKGAWTSGNNEQFF. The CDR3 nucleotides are TGCGCCAGCAGCTACTGGAAGGGGGCATGGACTAGCGGGAACAATGAGCAGTTCTTC.

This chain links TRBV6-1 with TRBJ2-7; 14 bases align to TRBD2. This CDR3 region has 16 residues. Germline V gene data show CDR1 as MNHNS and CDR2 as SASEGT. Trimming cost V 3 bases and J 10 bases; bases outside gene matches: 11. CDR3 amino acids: CASSDGPRGLAGVQYF. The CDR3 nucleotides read TGTGCCAGCAGTGACGGGCCGCGGGGACTAGCGGGGGTCCAGTACTTC.

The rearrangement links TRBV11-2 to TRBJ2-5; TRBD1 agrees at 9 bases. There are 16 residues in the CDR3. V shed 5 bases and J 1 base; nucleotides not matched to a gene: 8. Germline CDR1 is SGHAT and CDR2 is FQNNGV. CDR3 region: CASSTHRGPPQETQYF. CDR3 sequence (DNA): TGTGCCAGCAGCACCCACAGGGGGCCTCCCCAAGAGACCCAGTACTTC.

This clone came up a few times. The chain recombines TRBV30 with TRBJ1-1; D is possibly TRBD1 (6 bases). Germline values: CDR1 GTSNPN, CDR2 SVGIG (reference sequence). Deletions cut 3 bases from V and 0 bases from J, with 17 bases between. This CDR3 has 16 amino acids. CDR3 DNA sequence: TGTGCCTGGAGCCCCGGGGGGCGGCCGATGAACACTGAAGCTTTCTTT. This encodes CAWSPGGRPMNTEAFF.